This TCR beta chain appears in the sequencing data of a study of T cells in Graves' hyperthyroidism and ophthalmopathy. General study results and limits: Among thyroid clonotypes expanded above 0.001, most also appeared in blood.

Germline values: CDR1 MNHEY, CDR2 SMNVEV (reference sequence). With 3 bases removed from V and 2 bases from J, the gap between germline ends came to 10 bases. The CDR3 covers 14 residues. The source material, RNA transcripts, was used to amplify TCR beta CDR3 regions. In the first-round RT-PCR of the TCR CDR3, the HTBI primer set was used. One entry per CDR3 protein results from TCRdb running MiXCR on the multiplex PCR reads. In the table there are more than 350,000 distinct CDR3 sequences, roughly 15% of which are singletons. In regard to this clonotype: Its specificity is unknown.

Patients were excluded because of uncontrolled infection, other autoimmune disease, pregnancy or lactation. This chain uses TRBV27 with TRBJ1-2; TRBD1 might be the D (5 bases). The receptor was isolated from a woman aged 60-70 years with Graves' ophthalmopathy. What was sequenced was blood. The CDR3 DNA is TGTGCCAGCAGTTTTGGGGCCTTGAACTATGGCTACACCTTC. Protein product: CASSFGALNYGYTF.